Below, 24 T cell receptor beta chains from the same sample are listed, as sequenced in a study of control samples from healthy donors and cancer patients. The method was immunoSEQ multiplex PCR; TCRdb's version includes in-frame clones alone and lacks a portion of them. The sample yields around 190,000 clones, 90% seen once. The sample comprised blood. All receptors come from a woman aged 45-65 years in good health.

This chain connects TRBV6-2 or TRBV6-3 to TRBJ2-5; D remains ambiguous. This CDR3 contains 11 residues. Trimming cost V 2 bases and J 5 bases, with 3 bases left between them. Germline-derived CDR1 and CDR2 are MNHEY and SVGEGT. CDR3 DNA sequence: TGTGCCAGCAGTTACGCGGAGACCCAGTACTTC. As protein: CASSYAETQYF.

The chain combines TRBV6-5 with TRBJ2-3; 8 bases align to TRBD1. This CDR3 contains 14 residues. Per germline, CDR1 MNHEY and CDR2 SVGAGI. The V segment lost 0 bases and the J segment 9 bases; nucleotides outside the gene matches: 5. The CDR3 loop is CASSYSWGQETQYF. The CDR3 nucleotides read TGTGCCAGCAGTTACTCGTGGGGACAGGAGACGCAGTATTTT.

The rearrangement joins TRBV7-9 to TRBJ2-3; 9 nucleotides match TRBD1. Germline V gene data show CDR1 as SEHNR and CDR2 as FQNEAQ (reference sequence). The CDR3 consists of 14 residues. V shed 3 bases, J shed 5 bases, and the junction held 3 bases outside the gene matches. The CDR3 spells CASSFRTGEDTQYF. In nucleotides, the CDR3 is TGTGCCAGCAGCTTCCGGACAGGGGAAGATACGCAGTATTTT.

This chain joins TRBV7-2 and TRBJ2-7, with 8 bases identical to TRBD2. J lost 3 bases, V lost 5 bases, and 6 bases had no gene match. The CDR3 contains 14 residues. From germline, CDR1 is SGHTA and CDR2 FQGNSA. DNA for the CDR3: TGTGCCAGCAGCCAATCTAGCGGGCACTACGAGCAGTACTTC. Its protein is CASSQSSGHYEQYF.

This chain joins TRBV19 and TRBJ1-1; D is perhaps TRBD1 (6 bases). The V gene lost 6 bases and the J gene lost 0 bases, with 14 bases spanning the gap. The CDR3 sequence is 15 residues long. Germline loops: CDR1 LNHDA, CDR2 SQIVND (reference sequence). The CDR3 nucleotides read TGTGCCAGTAGGAGGGGGGAAACCATGAACACTGAAGCTTTCTTT. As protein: CASRRGETMNTEAFF.

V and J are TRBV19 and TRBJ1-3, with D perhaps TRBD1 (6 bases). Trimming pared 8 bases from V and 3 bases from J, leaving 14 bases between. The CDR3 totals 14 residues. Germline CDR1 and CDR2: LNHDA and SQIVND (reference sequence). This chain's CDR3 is CASSKGDFGNTIYF. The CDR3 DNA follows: TGTGCCAGTTCTAAGGGGGACTTTGGAAACACCATATATTTT.

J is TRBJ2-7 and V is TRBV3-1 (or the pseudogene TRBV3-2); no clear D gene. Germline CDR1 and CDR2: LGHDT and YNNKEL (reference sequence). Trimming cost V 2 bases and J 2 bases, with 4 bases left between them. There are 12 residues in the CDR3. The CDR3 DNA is TGTGCCAGCAGCCAATACACCTACGAGCAGTACTTC. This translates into CASSQYTYEQYF.

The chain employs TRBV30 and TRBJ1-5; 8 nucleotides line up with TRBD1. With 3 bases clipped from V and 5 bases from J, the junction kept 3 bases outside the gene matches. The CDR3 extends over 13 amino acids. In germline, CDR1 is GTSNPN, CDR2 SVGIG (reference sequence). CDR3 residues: CAWSGQGYQPQHF. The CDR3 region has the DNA TGTGCCTGGAGCGGACAGGGCTATCAGCCCCAGCATTTT.

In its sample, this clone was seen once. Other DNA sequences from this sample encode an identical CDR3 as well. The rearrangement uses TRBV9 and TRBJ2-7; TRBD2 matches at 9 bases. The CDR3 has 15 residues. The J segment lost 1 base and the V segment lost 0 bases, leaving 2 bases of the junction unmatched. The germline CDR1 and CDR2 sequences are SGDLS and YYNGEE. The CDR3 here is CASSVAAGGSYEQYF. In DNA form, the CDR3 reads TGTGCCAGCAGCGTAGCGGCGGGAGGGTCCTACGAGCAGTACTTC.

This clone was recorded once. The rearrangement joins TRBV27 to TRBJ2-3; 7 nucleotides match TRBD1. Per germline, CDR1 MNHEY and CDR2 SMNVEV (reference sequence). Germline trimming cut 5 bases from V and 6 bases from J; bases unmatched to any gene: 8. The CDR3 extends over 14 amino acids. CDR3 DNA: TGTGCCAGCAGTCCGCTGACAGGGTGGGATACGCAGTATTTT. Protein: CASSPLTGWDTQYF.

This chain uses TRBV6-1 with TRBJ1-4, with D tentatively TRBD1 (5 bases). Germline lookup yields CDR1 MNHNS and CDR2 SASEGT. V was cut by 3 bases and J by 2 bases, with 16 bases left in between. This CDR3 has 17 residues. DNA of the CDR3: TGTGCCAGCAGTGATAGCGTCGGGGCTTGGACTAATGAAAAACTGTTTTTT. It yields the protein CASSDSVGAWTNEKLFF.

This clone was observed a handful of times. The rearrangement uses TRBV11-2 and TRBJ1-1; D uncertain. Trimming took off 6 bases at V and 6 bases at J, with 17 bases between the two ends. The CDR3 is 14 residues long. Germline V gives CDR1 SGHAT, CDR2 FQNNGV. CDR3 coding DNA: TGTGCCAGCAGGTACCTTTTAGGCGGCGCTGAAGCTTTCTTT. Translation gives CASRYLLGGAEAFF. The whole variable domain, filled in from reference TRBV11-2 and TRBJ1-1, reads EAGVAQSPRYKIIEKRQSVAFWCNPISGHATLYWYQQILGQGPKLLIQFQNNGVVDDSQLPKDRFSAERLKGVDSTLKIQPAKLEDSAVYLCASRYLLGGAEAFFGQGTRLTVV.

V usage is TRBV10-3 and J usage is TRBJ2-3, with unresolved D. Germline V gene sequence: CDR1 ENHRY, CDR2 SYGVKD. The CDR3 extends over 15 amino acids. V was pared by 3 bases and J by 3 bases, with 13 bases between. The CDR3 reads CAISDGRVGTDTQYF. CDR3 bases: TGTGCCATCAGTGATGGTCGGGTGGGTACAGATACGCAGTATTTT.

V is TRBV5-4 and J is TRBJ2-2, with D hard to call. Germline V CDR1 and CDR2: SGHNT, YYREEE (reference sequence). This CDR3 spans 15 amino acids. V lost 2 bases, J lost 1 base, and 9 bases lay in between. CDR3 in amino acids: CASSFRSENTGELFF. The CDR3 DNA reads TGTGCCAGCAGCTTCAGGTCCGAGAACACCGGGGAGCTGTTTTTT.

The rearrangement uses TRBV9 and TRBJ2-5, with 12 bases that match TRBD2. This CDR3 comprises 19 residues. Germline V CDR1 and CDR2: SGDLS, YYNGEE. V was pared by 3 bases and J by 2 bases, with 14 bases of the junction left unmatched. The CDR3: CASSDRDGLAGGRQETQYF. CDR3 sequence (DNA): TGTGCCAGCAGCGACCGCGACGGGCTAGCGGGGGGGCGGCAAGAGACCCAGTACTTC.

CDR3 sequence (DNA): TGTGCCAGCACCCGGACGGAACCCGGCACAGATACGCAGTATTTT. Encoded protein: CASTRTEPGTDTQYF. The J gene is TRBJ2-3, the V gene TRBV9; D ambiguous. Trimming pared 6 bases from V and 1 base from J, leaving 15 bases between. CDR3 size: 15 residues. The germline V gene encodes CDR1 SGDLS and CDR2 YYNGEE.

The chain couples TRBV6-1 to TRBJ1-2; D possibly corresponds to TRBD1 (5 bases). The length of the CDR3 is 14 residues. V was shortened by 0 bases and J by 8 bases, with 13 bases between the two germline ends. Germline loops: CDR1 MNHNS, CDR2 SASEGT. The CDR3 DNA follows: TGTGCCAGCAGTGAAGCGTGGCAGGGTACGGGCTACACCTTC. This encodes CASSEAWQGTGYTF.

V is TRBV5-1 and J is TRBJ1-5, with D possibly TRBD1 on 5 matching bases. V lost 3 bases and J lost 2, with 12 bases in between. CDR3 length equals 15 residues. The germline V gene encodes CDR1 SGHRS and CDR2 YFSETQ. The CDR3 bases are TGCGCCAGCAGCTGTCGCAGGGAGGGCAATCAGCCCCAGCATTTT. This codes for CASSCRREGNQPQHF.

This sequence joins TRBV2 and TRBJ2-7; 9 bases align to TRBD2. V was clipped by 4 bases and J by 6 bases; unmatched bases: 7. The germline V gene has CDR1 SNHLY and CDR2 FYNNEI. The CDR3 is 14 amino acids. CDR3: CASSALAGKGEQYF. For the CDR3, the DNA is TGTGCCAGCAGTGCGCTAGCGGGAAAGGGCGAGCAGTACTTC.

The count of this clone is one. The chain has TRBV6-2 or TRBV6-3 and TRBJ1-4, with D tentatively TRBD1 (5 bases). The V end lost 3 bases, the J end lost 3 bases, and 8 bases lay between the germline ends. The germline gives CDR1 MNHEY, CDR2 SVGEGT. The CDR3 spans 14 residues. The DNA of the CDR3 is TGTGCCAGCAGTTATCCGGGGGCTAATGAAAAACTGTTTTTT. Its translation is CASSYPGANEKLFF.

DNA for the CDR3: TGTGCCACCGAGACTCTTAACTATGGCTACACCTTC. It encodes CATETLNYGYTF. The chain couples TRBV19 to TRBJ1-2; D remains ambiguous. The CDR3 has 12 amino acids. CDR1 is LNHDA and CDR2 is SQIVND in the germline V gene (reference sequence). Deletions cut 10 bases from V and 1 base from J, with 10 bases between.

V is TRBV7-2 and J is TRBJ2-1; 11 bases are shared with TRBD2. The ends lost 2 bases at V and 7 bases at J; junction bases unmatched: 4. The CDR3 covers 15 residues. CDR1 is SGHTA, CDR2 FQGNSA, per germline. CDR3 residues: CASSLPWTSGNEQFF. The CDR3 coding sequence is TGTGCCAGCAGCTTACCATGGACTAGCGGGAATGAGCAGTTCTTC.

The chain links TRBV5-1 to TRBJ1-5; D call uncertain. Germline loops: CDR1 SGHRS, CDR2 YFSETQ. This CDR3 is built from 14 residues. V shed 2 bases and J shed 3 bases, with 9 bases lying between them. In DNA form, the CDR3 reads TGCGCCAGCAGCTTCCTCGGGGACAATCAGCCCCAGCATTTT. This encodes CASSFLGDNQPQHF. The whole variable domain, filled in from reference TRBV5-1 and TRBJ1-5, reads KAGVTQTPRYLIKTRGQQVTLSCSPISGHRSVSWYQQTPGQGLQFLFEYFSETQRNKGNFPGRFSGRQFSNSRSEMNVSTLELGDSALYLCASSFLGDNQPQHFGDGTRLSIL.

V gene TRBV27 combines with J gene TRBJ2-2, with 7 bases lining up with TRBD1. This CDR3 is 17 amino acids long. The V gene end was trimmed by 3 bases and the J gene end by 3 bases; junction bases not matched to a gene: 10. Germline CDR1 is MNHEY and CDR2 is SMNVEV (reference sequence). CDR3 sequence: CASSLTGTAVDTGELFF. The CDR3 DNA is TGTGCCAGCAGTTTGACGGGGACAGCGGTTGACACCGGGGAGCTGTTTTTT.